This entry lists 26 T cell receptor beta chains sequenced from one sample in a study of blood T cells in healthy people across ages (dated by TCRdb to about 2015). The library was produced with 5' RACE. TCRdb names Illumina HiSeq 2500 as the instrument used. A second PCR of about 6 to 11 cycles was performed with a sample-barcoded 5' primer and a J-beta primer mix. Through fastp at Q25 and MiXCR, TCRdb rebuilt clones from the public reads, retaining in-frame beta chains. A single entry per CDR3 protein holds the most common genes and DNA from its merged rows. The sample table shows some 800,000 distinct CDR3 sequences, and under 45% are seen once. In total, the top ten clones hold roughly a fifth of the sample. Sample: blood. These receptors were taken from a man in his sixties in good health.

This chain joins TRBV27 and TRBJ1-2; 10 bases align to TRBD1. CDR1 and CDR2 (germline): MNHEY, SMNVEV (reference sequence). The CDR3 extends over 14 amino acids. With V trimmed by 4 bases and J by 7 bases, 6 bases remained unmatched. The CDR3 protein is CASSSGQGSAGYTF. CDR3 DNA: TGTGCCAGCAGTTCGGGACAGGGGAGTGCTGGCTACACCTTC.

The chain has TRBV3-1 and TRBJ1-1; TRBD1 matches 12 bases. With 6 bases clipped from V and 0 bases from J, the junction kept 11 bases outside the gene matches. The CDR3 extends over 18 amino acids. Germline CDR1 LGHDT, CDR2 YNNKEL (reference sequence). This chain's CDR3 is CASRNKPGTGGVNTEAFF. DNA of the CDR3: TGTGCCAGCAGAAACAAACCCGGGACAGGGGGCGTGAACACTGAAGCTTTCTTT.

The chain employs TRBV5-1 and TRBJ2-3; D call uncertain. Germline CDR1 is SGHRS and CDR2 is YFSETQ. The CDR3 loop spans 13 amino acids. V was trimmed by 0 bases and J by 6 bases, leaving 8 bases between them. The CDR3 spells CASSLDSRDTQYF. DNA for the CDR3: TGCGCCAGCAGCTTGGACTCCAGGGATACGCAGTATTTT.

The chain employs TRBV20-1 and TRBJ2-5; D is ambiguous. Per germline, CDR1 DFQATT and CDR2 SNEGSKA (reference sequence). V was trimmed by 5 bases and J by 7 bases, leaving 8 bases between them. This CDR3 has 10 residues. CDR3 region: CSASMGTQYF. CDR3 sequence (DNA): TGCAGTGCTTCCATGGGGACCCAGTACTTC.

On this clonotype: An end of the junction differs from the germline gene, which may be a read error. This rearrangement joins TRBV27 to TRBJ1-2; D gene unclear. This CDR3 region has 14 residues. Germline V gene sequence: CDR1 MNHEY, CDR2 SMNVEV (reference sequence). The CDR3 DNA reads as TGTGCCAGCAGTGTATCCGGCGTCAACTATGGCTACACCTTC. This gives the protein CASSVSGVNYGYTF.

In this sample, this clonotype turned up once. Germline and junction disagree at one end, which may indicate a read error. This chain joins TRBV12-3 or TRBV12-4 and TRBJ2-2, with unresolved D. The CDR3 runs 13 residues. The CDR3 loop is CASSLSITGELFF. The CDR3 region has the DNA TGCGCCAGCAGCCTTAGTATCACCGGGGAGCTGTTTTTT.

A few counts support this clonotype. This chain joins TRBV20-1 and TRBJ2-5; D is tentatively TRBD1 or TRBD2 (5 bases each). In germline, CDR1 is DFQATT, CDR2 SNEGSKA (reference sequence). The length of the CDR3 is 12 residues. V lost 5 bases, J lost 7 bases, and 14 bases lay in between. The CDR3 DNA reads TGCAGTGCTCAGACCGGGACCAGGACCCAGTACTTC. Protein sequence: CSAQTGTRTQYF.

V gene TRBV5-1 combines with J gene TRBJ2-7, with D perhaps matching TRBD1 (5 bases). The CDR3 is 15 residues long. Trimming left V 0 bases short and J 5 bases short, with 15 bases between. Germline V lookup: CDR1 SGHRS, CDR2 YFSETQ. CDR3 nucleotides: TGCGCCAGCAGCTTGGCCCAGGGCCCTATCCACGAGCAGTACTTC. This codes for CASSLAQGPIHEQYF.

The chain couples TRBV6-2 or TRBV6-3 to TRBJ2-7; 7 bases map to TRBD1. V shed 8 bases, J shed 0 bases, and the junction held 10 bases outside the gene matches. Per germline, CDR1 MNHEY and CDR2 SVGEGT. This CDR3 has 15 amino acids. CDR3 protein: CASEFGQVGSYEQYF. The DNA for the CDR3 is TGTGCCAGCGAGTTCGGACAGGTGGGCTCCTACGAGCAGTACTTC.

The J gene is TRBJ2-5, the V gene TRBV21-1. TRBV21-1 corresponds to a pseudogene. CDR3 length: 15 residues. CDR3 region: CTSSQGHRVQETQYF. CDR3 nucleotides: TGTACCAGCAGCCAAGGCCACAGGGTACAAGAGACCCAGTACTTC.

The V and J genes are TRBV7-2 and TRBJ1-2, with a tentative D call TRBD1 (5 bases). This CDR3 is built from 19 residues. V gave up 6 bases and J gave up 8 bases, with 34 bases separating them. The V gene's germline CDR1 is SGHTA and CDR2 FQGNSA. The CDR3 is CASSPKAVGRAPPGDGYTF. CDR3 sequence (DNA): TGTGCCAGCAGTCCAAAAGCGGTGGGCAGGGCCCCTCCCGGGGACGGCTACACCTTC.

The chain combines TRBV6-1 with TRBJ2-7, with 8 bases fitting TRBD1. The V and J ends lost 8 bases and 2 bases, in that order; junction bases with no gene match: 14. CDR1 is MNHNS, CDR2 SASEGT, per germline. The CDR3 runs 16 residues. CDR3 in amino acids: CASFTPDRGATYEQYF. CDR3 in DNA: TGTGCCAGCTTTACCCCTGACAGGGGAGCAACCTACGAGCAGTACTTC.

This clonotype was counted only a few times. The CDR3 here is CASSAGTGPTPQHF. DNA for the CDR3: TGTGCCAGCAGCGCCGGGACAGGCCCCACGCCCCAGCATTTT. The chain joins TRBV12-3 or TRBV12-4 to TRBJ1-5; 8 positions agree with TRBD1. V was clipped by 6 bases and J by 9 bases; unmatched bases: 10. The CDR3 extends over 14 amino acids.

J is TRBJ1-1 and V is TRBV29-1; 8 bases agree with TRBD1. Germline values: CDR1 SQVTM, CDR2 ANQGSEA. V lost 7 bases and J lost 1; bases outside the gene matches: 5. This CDR3 has 13 residues. CDR3 loop: CSARTGQNTEAFF. The DNA of the CDR3 is TGCAGCGCCCGGACAGGGCAGAACACTGAAGCTTTCTTT.

Points on this clonotype: This may be a read error, as it is one base from a much larger clone. The rearrangement uses TRBV12-3 or TRBV12-4 and TRBJ2-5, with TRBD1 identical over 8 bases. The J call may be mistaken, given a closer DNA end match to TRBJ2-7. The CDR3 is 14 residues long. The CDR3 loop is CASSSTGVFYEQYF. Written as DNA, the CDR3 is TGTGCCAGCAGCTCGACAGGGGTCTTCTACGAGCAGTACTTC.

This clonotype is termed medium-sized. This sequence joins TRBV29-1 and TRBJ1-2; D remains ambiguous. V was pared by 0 bases and J by 3 bases, with 11 bases between. From germline, CDR1 is SQVTM and CDR2 ANQGSEA. The CDR3 is 14 amino acids. The CDR3 nucleotides are TGCAGCGTTGAAGATTTCGACGGACACTATGGCTACACCTTC. Protein sequence: CSVEDFDGHYGYTF. Together with reference TRBV29-1 and TRBJ1-2, the CDR3 gives the full variable domain: SAVISQKPSRDICQRGTSLTIQCQVDSQVTMMFWYRQQPGQSLTLIATANQGSEATYESGFVIDKFPISRPNLTFSTLTVSNMSPEDSSIYLCSVEDFDGHYGYTFGSGTRLTVV.

This clonotype was seen a handful of times. Mismatch with germline at one junction end may stem from a read error. CDR3 amino acids: CASSLEYSRGEKLFF. The CDR3 DNA follows: TGTGCCAGCAGCCTAGAATACAGCCGGGGTGAAAAACTGTTTTTT. The V and J genes are TRBV11-2 and TRBJ1-4, with D hard to call. This CDR3 is built from 15 residues. Germline CDR1 is SGHAT and CDR2 is FQNNGV.

The chain combines TRBV6-5 with TRBJ1-2; no reliable D call. Germline CDR1 and CDR2: MNHEY and SVGAGI. This CDR3 contains 11 residues. With 9 bases removed from V and 8 bases from J, the gap between germline ends came to 13 bases. This CDR3 is CARKHAEGYTF. The CDR3 coding sequence is TGTGCCAGAAAACACGCTGAGGGCTACACCTTC.

The table lists this clonotype with a few counts. The chain recombines TRBV7-9 with TRBJ2-2, with D possibly TRBD1 on 5 matching bases. CDR3 length equals 15 residues. V was clipped by 1 base and J by 4 bases, with 10 bases between them. Germline CDR1 and CDR2: SEHNR and FQNEAQ (reference sequence). CDR3: CASSLGGRPTGELFF. The CDR3 nucleotides are TGTGCCAGCAGCTTAGGGGGCAGGCCCACCGGGGAGCTGTTTTTT.

This clonotype showed up just a few times. The chain uses TRBV20-1 and TRBJ1-4, with D uncertain. With 8 bases removed from V and 2 bases from J, the gap between germline ends came to 12 bases. The CDR3 spans 13 residues. The germline V gene has CDR1 DFQATT and CDR2 SNEGSKA (reference sequence). The CDR3 here is CSLGGSTNEKLFF. CDR3 nucleotides: TGCAGTCTCGGAGGGTCCACTAATGAAAAACTGTTTTTT.

CDR3 in amino acids: CASMGQAGETQYF. The CDR3, as DNA: TGTGCCAGCATGGGGCAGGCGGGGGAGACCCAGTACTTC. The chain joins TRBV6-2 or TRBV6-3 to TRBJ2-5, with a weak D call TRBD2 (6 bases). Between the trimmed V and J ends, which lost 7 bases and 5 bases, there was a span of 14 bases. Germline V gene data show CDR1 as MNHEY and CDR2 as SVGEGT. This CDR3 contains 13 residues.

The CDR3 sequence: CSAREHRGGQLPGELFF. The CDR3, as DNA: TGCAGTGCTAGGGAGCACAGGGGGGGGCAGTTGCCCGGGGAGCTGTTTTTT. The gene calls are TRBV20-1 and TRBJ2-2; possibly TRBD1 for D (8 bases). Germline V gene data show CDR1 as DFQATT and CDR2 as SNEGSKA (reference sequence). The CDR3 consists of 17 residues. Trimming took 3 bases from V and 6 from J, leaving 23 bases between them.

This rearrangement joins TRBV9 to TRBJ2-2; tentatively, D is TRBD1 (6 bases). Germline V gene sequence: CDR1 SGDLS, CDR2 YYNGEE. Trimming left V 0 bases short and J 5 bases short, with 14 bases between. The CDR3 has 16 residues. CDR3 loop: CASSVAVGAATGELFF. CDR3 bases: TGTGCCAGCAGCGTAGCTGTGGGGGCTGCTACCGGGGAGCTGTTTTTT.

The chain employs TRBV20-1 and TRBJ2-1, with 15 bases aligning to TRBD2. This CDR3 is 16 amino acids long. From germline, CDR1 is DFQATT and CDR2 SNEGSKA (reference sequence). V lost 3 bases, J lost 9 bases, and 9 bases stayed unmatched. CDR3 sequence (DNA): TGCAGTGCTAGGGAGGGACTAGCGGGGGGCGGAAGTGAGCAGTTCTTC. Amino acid sequence: CSAREGLAGGGSEQFF.

J is TRBJ2-3 and V is TRBV6-1; TRBD1 aligns across 9 bases. Germline loops: CDR1 MNHNS, CDR2 SASEGT. J was trimmed by 10 bases and V by 6 bases; bases with no gene match: 14. The CDR3 totals 15 residues. The CDR3 loop is CASSFRDRDPSAQYF. Written as DNA, the CDR3 is TGTGCCAGCAGCTTCCGGGACAGGGATCCTTCAGCGCAGTATTTT.

The chain has TRBV25-1 and TRBJ2-3; 7 nucleotides align to TRBD1. The V gene end was trimmed by 3 bases and the J gene end by 2 bases; junction bases not matched to a gene: 11. The germline V gene encodes CDR1 MGHDK and CDR2 SYGVNS. The CDR3 is 17 amino acids. CDR3 DNA: TGTGCCAGCAGTGAGGGTGGTGAGACAGGGATCACAGATACGCAGTATTTT. Translated: CASSEGGETGITDTQYF.